This T cell receptor (beta chain) was documented in a study of CD8 T cells in Susac syndrome. Study-level points and caveats: The authors found no clonal expansion in Susac syndrome CD4+ T cell repertoires.

The germline V and J ends were trimmed by 6 bases and 7 bases, with 19 bases remaining between them. This CDR3 region has 15 residues. Germline CDR1 SGHAT, CDR2 FQDESV (reference sequence). TCR beta sequences were obtained from blood CD8+ and CD4+ T cells. Both CD4+ and CD8+ T cells were negatively isolated, and TEMRA cells underwent FACS enrichment. An amount of RNA that ranged from roughly 0.5 to 1 ug was reverse transcribed with random hexamers. TCR beta CDR3 was amplified by immunoSEQ covering 54 Vbeta and 13 Jbeta. Each CDR3 protein gets one entry after TCRdb re-called the immunoSEQ multiplex PCR reads with MiXCR. The sample has roughly 150,000 distinct CDR3 sequences; around 95% are singletons. On this clonotype: Its antigen remains unknown.

Sequencing was done on a sample of CD4+ T cells from PBMCs. The V and J genes are TRBV11-1 and TRBJ2-1, with D hard to call. This TCR was sampled from a human donor with Susac syndrome. The DNA of the CDR3 is TGTGCCAGCAGATCCCTCGGCTTGCCTGGGAATGAGCAGTTCTTC. Encoded protein: CASRSLGLPGNEQFF.